The 10 T cell receptor beta chains presented below share a single source sample, sequenced in a study of blood T cell repertoires in COVID-19. Sequencing used immunoSEQ multiplex PCR; TCRdb keeps in-frame clones, though not all of them. Counted here are about 150,000 clones, around 85% occurring once; the ten biggest clones make up 25% to 35%. What was sequenced was peripheral blood. The receptors shown here come from a woman in her sixties or seventies with acute or convalescent COVID-19.

The V gene is TRBV3-1 (or the pseudogene TRBV3-2), the J gene TRBJ1-4, with TRBD1 identical over 8 bases. The junction had 24 bases not matched to a gene; V was cut back by 0 bases and J by 6 bases. The CDR3 runs to 22 residues. CDR1 and CDR2 from the germline V gene are LGHDT and YNNKEL (reference sequence). CDR3 sequence: CASSQDLSGLLRGRLRDEKLFF. In nucleotides, the CDR3 is TGTGCCAGCAGCCAAGATCTCTCCGGGCTTCTCAGGGGGCGGCTTCGAGATGAAAAACTGTTTTTT.

The rearrangement joins TRBV5-1 to TRBJ2-7; D is unclear. This CDR3 comprises 15 residues. Germline V lookup: CDR1 SGHRS, CDR2 YFSETQ. The germline V and J ends were trimmed by 0 bases and 3 bases, with 13 bases remaining between them. CDR3 region: CASSLGQAVVYEQYF. For the CDR3, the DNA is TGCGCCAGCAGCTTGGGGCAGGCAGTAGTCTACGAGCAGTACTTC.

The chain links TRBV4-2 to TRBJ1-2; D uncertain. This CDR3 is built from 14 residues. Looked up from germline, CDR1 is LGHNA and CDR2 is YNFKEQ. Trimming cost V 2 bases and J 3 bases, with 10 bases left between them. Here the CDR3 DNA reads TGTGCCAGCAGCCAAAGTACGGGAGACTATGGCTACACCTTC. This codes for CASSQSTGDYGYTF.

This clone appeared a single time. The chain joins TRBV5-1 to TRBJ2-3, with 10 positions matching TRBD1. Germline values: CDR1 SGHRS, CDR2 YFSETQ. The V and J ends lost 0 bases and 4 bases, in that order; junction bases with no gene match: 14. The CDR3 spans 19 residues. The CDR3, as DNA: TGCGCCAGCAGCTTGGGGCGTGAAGGGACAGGGGTAGGCGCAGATACGCAGTATTTT. Translated: CASSLGREGTGVGADTQYF.

This chain links TRBV5-4 with TRBJ2-5, with D possibly being TRBD2 (6 bases). The CDR3 consists of 13 residues. The ends were cut back, 4 bases at V and 5 bases at J, with 12 bases in the middle. Germline loops: CDR1 SGHNT, CDR2 YYREEE (reference sequence). The CDR3 spells CASSKRESETQYF. Here the CDR3 DNA reads TGTGCCAGCAGCAAACGGGAGTCGGAGACCCAGTACTTC.

CDR3 in amino acids: CASSSRGGINSPLHF. Here the CDR3 DNA reads TGTGCCAGCAGCTCAAGGGGGGGGATAAATTCACCCCTCCACTTT. The V and J genes are TRBV3-1 (or the pseudogene TRBV3-2) and TRBJ1-6; TRBD1 might be the D (6 bases). CDR1 is LGHDT and CDR2 is YNNKEL in the germline V gene (reference sequence). V shed 5 bases and J shed 7 bases, with 15 bases lying between them. The CDR3 is 15 amino acids.

For the CDR3, the DNA is TGCAGCGTTGAAGCAGGGCCCAATCAGCCCCAGCATTTT. Translation gives CSVEAGPNQPQHF. The chain carries TRBV29-1 and TRBJ1-5; D perhaps matches TRBD1 (5 bases). Per germline, CDR1 SQVTM and CDR2 ANQGSEA. The CDR3 runs to 13 residues. Deletions cut 1 base from V and 3 bases from J, with 7 bases between. The full variable domain, its missing parts supplied by reference TRBV29-1 and TRBJ1-5, is SAVISQKPSRDICQRGTSLTIQCQVDSQVTMMFWYRQQPGQSLTLIATANQGSEATYESGFVIDKFPISRPNLTFSTLTVSNMSPEDSSIYLCSVEAGPNQPQHFGDGTRLSIL.

The chain has TRBV20-1 and TRBJ2-1; TRBD2 aligns across 13 bases. The CDR3 spans 17 residues. Germline V gene sequence: CDR1 DFQATT, CDR2 SNEGSKA (reference sequence). The V gene end was trimmed by 3 bases and the J gene end by 0 bases; junction bases not matched to a gene: 5. CDR3 bases: TGCAGTGCTAGTGGGACTAGCGGGGAGCGCTCCTACAATGAGCAGTTCTTC. This gives the protein CSASGTSGERSYNEQFF.

The gene calls are TRBV25-1 and TRBJ1-2; D remains ambiguous. Germline-derived CDR1 and CDR2 are MGHDK and SYGVNS. The CDR3 loop spans 13 amino acids. V lost 5 bases and J lost 7, with 14 bases in between. The CDR3 DNA is TGTGCCAGCAGTTTTGGAGGGATCGGTGGCTACACCTTC. This translates into CASSFGGIGGYTF.

The genes are TRBV5-5 and TRBJ2-1; D unresolved. From germline, CDR1 is SGHKS and CDR2 YYEKEE (reference sequence). V lost 0 bases to trimming and J lost 4 bases, with 8 bases between them. There are 14 residues in the CDR3. As DNA, the CDR3 is TGTGCCAGCAGCTTGGGAGTAGAATACAATGAGCAGTTCTTC. It codes for CASSLGVEYNEQFF.